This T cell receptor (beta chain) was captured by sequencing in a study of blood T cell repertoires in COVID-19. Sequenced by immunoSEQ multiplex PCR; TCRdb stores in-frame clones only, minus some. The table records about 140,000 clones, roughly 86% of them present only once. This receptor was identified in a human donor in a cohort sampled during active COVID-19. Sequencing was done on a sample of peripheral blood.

CDR3 sequence: CASSPAGTGEETQYF. The CDR3, as DNA: TGTGCCAGCAGTCCCGCCGGGACAGGGGAAGAGACCCAGTACTTC. The chain links TRBV28 to TRBJ2-5; 10 bases are a match to TRBD1. J lost 3 bases, V lost 5 bases, and 6 bases had no gene match. The germline V gene encodes CDR1 MDHEN and CDR2 SYDVKM. The CDR3 loop spans 15 amino acids.